The clone carrying this TCR beta chain was observed many times. The data were taken from a study of early T cells in non-severe SARS-CoV-2 infection. V dropped 4 bases and J dropped 9 bases, with 15 bases sitting between them. Per germline, CDR1 MDHEN and CDR2 SYDVKM. CDR3 size: 13 residues. Molecules of cDNA were individually given unique molecular identifiers that were attached to them. TCRdb reprocessed the 5' RACE reads via MiXCR and lists one record per CDR3 protein. The sample holds about 70,000 distinct CDR3 sequences, under 15% seen once. Specimen: whole blood. The rearrangement links TRBV28 to TRBJ1-2; D perhaps matches TRBD1 (5 bases). This receptor was taken from an adult who was a healthcare worker with PCR-confirmed SARS-CoV-2 infection or an uninfected control (not recorded which). CDR3 in DNA: TGTGCCAGCAGTTCGCCGCAGGGTAGTAGCTACACCTTC. It translates to CASSSPQGSSYTF.